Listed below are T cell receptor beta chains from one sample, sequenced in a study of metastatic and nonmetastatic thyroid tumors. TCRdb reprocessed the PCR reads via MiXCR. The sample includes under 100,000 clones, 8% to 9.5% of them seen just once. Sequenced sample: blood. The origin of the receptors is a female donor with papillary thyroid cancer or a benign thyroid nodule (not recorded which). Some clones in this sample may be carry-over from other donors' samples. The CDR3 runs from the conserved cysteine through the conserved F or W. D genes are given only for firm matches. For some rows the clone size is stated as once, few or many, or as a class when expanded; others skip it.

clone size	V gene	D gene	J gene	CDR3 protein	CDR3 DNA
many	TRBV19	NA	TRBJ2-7	CASRKGGSYEQYF	TGTGCCAGTAGGAAGGGGGGGTCCTACGAGCAGTACTTC
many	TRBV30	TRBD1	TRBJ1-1	CSWDRGATEAFF	TGTTCGTGGGACAGAGGGGCGACTGAAGCTTTCTTT
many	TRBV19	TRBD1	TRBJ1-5	CASSRDRRLNQPQHF	TGTGCCAGTAGTCGGGACAGGCGCCTCAATCAGCCCCAGCATTTT
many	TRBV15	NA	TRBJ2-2	CATSRQRGNTGELFF	TGTGCCACCAGCAGACAAAGGGGAAACACCGGGGAGCTGTTTTTT
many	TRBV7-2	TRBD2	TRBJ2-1	CASSLASGTRTGEQFF	TGTGCCAGCAGCTTAGCTTCCGGGACTAGGACTGGCGAGCAGTTCTTC
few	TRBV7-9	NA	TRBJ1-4	CAQGLNEKLFF	TGTGCCCAAGGACTTAATGAAAAACTGTTTTTT
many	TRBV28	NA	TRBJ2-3	CASSLALWGLRTDTQYF	TGTGCCAGCAGTTTAGCCCTCTGGGGCCTCCGGACAGATACGCAGTATTTT
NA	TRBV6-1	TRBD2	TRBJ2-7	CASCPSRGAYEQYF	TGTGCCAGCTGCCCTAGCCGGGGGGCCTACGAGCAGTACTTC
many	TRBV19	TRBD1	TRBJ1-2	CASSIPRGQGALTF	TGTGCCAGTAGTATACCCCGCGGACAGGGGGCCTTGACCTTC
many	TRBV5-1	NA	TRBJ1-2	CASSTRTALNYGYTF	TGCGCCAGCAGCACCCGGACAGCCCTTAACTATGGCTACACCTTC
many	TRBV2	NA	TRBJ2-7	CASSSIYEQYF	TGTGCCAGCAGCTCTATCTACGAGCAGTACTTC
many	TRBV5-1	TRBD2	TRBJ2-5	CASTAQEAGGPLQETQYF	TGCGCCAGCACCGCACAGGAAGCGGGGGGGCCGCTCCAAGAAACCCAGTACTTC
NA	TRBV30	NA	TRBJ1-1	CAWSEAVNTEAFF	TGTGCCTGGAGTGAGGCCGTAAACACTGAAGCTTTCTTT
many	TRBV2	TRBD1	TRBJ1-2	CASSEARAGGGYTF	TGTGCCAGCAGTGAAGCTAGGGCAGGGGGCGGCTACACCTTC
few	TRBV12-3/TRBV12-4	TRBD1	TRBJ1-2	CASSLFGDRDGYTF	TGTGCCAGCAGTTTATTCGGAGACAGGGACGGCTACACCTTC
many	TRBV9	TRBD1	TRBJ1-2	CASSVEDTGGGYTF	TGTGCCAGCAGCGTAGAAGACACAGGGGGAGGCTACACCTTC
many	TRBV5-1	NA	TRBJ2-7	CARSGQKSSYEQYF	TGCGCCAGAAGCGGGCAGAAGAGCTCCTACGAGCAGTACTTC
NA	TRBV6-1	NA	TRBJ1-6	CSSRAASGSPLHF	TGTTCCAGCAGGGCAGCTTCAGGTTCACCCCTCCACTTT
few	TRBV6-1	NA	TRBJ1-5	CASSSDRQNQPQHF	TGTGCCAGCAGCTCCGATAGACAGAATCAGCCCCAGCATTTT
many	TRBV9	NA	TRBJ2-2	CASSITGRTGELFF	TGTGCCAGCAGTATAACAGGGAGGACCGGGGAGCTGTTTTTT
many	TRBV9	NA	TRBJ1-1	CASSVNSVNTEAFF	TGTGCCAGCAGCGTAAACAGCGTGAACACTGAAGCTTTCTTT
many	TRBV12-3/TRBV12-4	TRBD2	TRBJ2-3	CASSPNSGGAADTQYF	TGTGCCAGCAGTCCGAACAGCGGGGGGGCCGCAGATACGCAGTATTTT
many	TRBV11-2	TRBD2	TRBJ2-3	CASRFPGLVDTQYF	TGTGCCAGCAGGTTTCCGGGACTAGTAGATACGCAGTATTTT
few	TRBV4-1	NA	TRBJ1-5	CASSQDRGWDQPQHF	TGCGCCAGCAGCCAAGACAGGGGATGGGATCAGCCCCAGCATTTT
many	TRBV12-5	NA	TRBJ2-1	CASGPGTPLDEQFF	TGTGCTAGTGGGCCCGGGACACCTCTCGATGAGCAGTTCTTC
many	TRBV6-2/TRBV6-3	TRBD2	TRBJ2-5	CASSYSIGRGDFQETQYF	TGTGCCAGCAGTTACTCGATTGGGCGGGGGGATTTCCAAGAGACCCAGTACTTC
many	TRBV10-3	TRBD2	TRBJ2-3	CAISGGAPDTQYF	TGTGCCATCAGCGGGGGGGCCCCAGATACGCAGTATTTT
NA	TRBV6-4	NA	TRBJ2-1	CASSDSGAAGNEQFF	TGTGCCAGCAGTGACTCGGGGGCCGCTGGTAATGAGCAGTTCTTC
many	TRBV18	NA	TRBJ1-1	CASSPTGTDGDTFF	TGTGCCAGCTCACCAACCGGGACGGACGGCGATACTTTCTTT
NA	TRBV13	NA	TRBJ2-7	CASSFQGGNEQYF	TGTGCCAGCAGTTTTCAGGGGGGGAACGAGCAGTACTTC
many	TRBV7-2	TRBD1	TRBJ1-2	CASGQDRGHSYGYTF	TGTGCCAGCGGACAGGACAGGGGGCACAGTTATGGCTACACCTTC
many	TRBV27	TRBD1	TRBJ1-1	CASSVLTGGAANTEAFF	TGTGCCAGCAGTGTCCTTACAGGGGGCGCCGCTAACACTGAAGCTTTCTTT
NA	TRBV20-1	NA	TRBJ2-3	CSAGITDTQYF	TGCAGTGCTGGGATCACAGATACGCAGTATTTT
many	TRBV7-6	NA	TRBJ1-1	CASSLATAEEAFF	TGTGCCAGCAGCTTAGCGACGGCAGAAGAAGCTTTCTTT
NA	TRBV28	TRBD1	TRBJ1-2	CASSSPGTGVGYTF	TGTGCCAGCAGTTCTCCGGGGACAGGGGTGGGCTACACCTTC
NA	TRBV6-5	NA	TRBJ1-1	CASSYSAGNTEAFF	TGTGCCAGCAGTTACTCGGCAGGGAACACTGAAGCTTTCTTT
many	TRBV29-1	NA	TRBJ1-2	CSVEAGHFYGYTF	TGCAGCGTTGAAGCGGGACACTTCTATGGCTACACCTTC
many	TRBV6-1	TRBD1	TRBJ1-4	CASSSGQGFEKLFF	TGTGCCAGCAGTTCGGGACAGGGGTTTGAAAAACTGTTTTTT
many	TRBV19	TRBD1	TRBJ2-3	CASSPPGQGAADTQYF	TGTGCCAGTAGTCCGCCGGGACAGGGGGCCGCAGATACGCAGTATTTT
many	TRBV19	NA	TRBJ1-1	CASSFATNTEAFF	TGTGCCAGTAGTTTCGCAACGAACACTGAAGCTTTCTTT
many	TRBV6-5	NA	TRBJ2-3	CASSYTLPGALGTDTQYF	TGTGCCAGCAGTTACACTCTCCCGGGGGCACTGGGCACAGATACGCAGTATTTT
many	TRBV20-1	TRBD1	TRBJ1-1	CSARALDRGVTEAFF	TGCAGTGCTAGAGCCTTGGACAGGGGGGTCACTGAAGCTTTCTTT
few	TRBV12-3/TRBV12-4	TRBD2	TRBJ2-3	CASSFRGLAGVPFQGTDTQYF	TGTGCCAGCAGTTTTAGGGGACTAGCGGGGGTACCGTTCCAGGGCACAGATACGCAGTATTTT
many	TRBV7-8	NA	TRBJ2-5	CASSSGDSQETQYF	TGTGCCAGCAGCTCGGGGGACAGTCAAGAGACCCAGTACTTC
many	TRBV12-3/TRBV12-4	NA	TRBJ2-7	CASSRDLGDEQYF	TGTGCCAGCAGCCGGGACCTGGGCGACGAGCAGTACTTC
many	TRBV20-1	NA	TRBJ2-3	CSARTGGPPDTQYF	TGCAGTGCTAGGACGGGGGGCCCCCCAGATACGCAGTATTTT
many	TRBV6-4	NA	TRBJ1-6	CASSDSTFSPLHF	TGTGCCAGCAGTGACTCTACCTTTTCACCCCTCCACTTT
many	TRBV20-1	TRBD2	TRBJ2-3	CSVSSGGRTDTQYF	TGCAGTGTTAGCAGCGGGGGCCGCACAGATACGCAGTATTTT
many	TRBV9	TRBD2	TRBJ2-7	CASSPRGEGTYEQYF	TGTGCCAGCAGCCCCCGGGGGGAGGGCACCTACGAGCAGTACTTC
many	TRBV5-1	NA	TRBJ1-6	CASSLDPSYNSPLHF	TGCGCCAGCAGCTTGGACCCCTCCTATAATTCACCCCTCCACTTT
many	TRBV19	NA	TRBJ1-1	CASSILYGPNTEAFF	TGTGCCAGTAGTATCCTCTATGGGCCGAACACTGAAGCTTTCTTT
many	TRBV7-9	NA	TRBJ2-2	CASSAGDGELFF	TGTGCCAGCAGCGCCGGGGACGGGGAGCTGTTTTTT
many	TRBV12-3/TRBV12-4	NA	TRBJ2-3	CASSTRRITQYF	TGTGCCAGCAGTACGCGACGGATAACGCAGTATTTT